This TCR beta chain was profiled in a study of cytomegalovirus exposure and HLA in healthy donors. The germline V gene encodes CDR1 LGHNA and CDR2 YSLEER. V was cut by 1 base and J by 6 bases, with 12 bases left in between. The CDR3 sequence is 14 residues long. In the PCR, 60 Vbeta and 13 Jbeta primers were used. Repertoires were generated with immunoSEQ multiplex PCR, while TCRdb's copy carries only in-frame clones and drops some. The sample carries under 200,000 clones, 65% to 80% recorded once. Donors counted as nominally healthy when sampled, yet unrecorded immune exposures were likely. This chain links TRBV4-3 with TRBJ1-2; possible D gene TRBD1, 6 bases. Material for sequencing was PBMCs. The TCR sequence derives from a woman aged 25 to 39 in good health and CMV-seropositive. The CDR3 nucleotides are TGCGCCAGCAGCCAAGCCAGGGGAAGGAATGGCTACACCTTC. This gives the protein CASSQARGRNGYTF.